This note documents a single TCR beta chain sequence. The antigen is not known. This sample was included in a study of shared clonotypes between healthy human individuals. Among the unsorted PBMC samples, replicate PCRs used roughly 0.3 ug DNA, approximately 30,000 T cell genomes. TCRdb keeps only in-frame clones here, not all; method: immunoSEQ multiplex PCR. The table shows hundreds of thousands of clones, with around 78% occurring only once. Study-level results: It was anticipated that sequencing depth would influence how many clonotypes donors shared.

The TCR was taken from a woman in her 40s in good health. Some clones in this sample may be carry-over from other donors' samples. The sequencing input was PBMCs.

This CDR3 reads CAWSAGLAVDEQYF. As DNA, the CDR3 is TGTGCCTGGAGCGCGGGACTAGCGGTCGACGAGCAGTACTTC. The gene calls are TRBV30 and TRBJ2-7; 11 bases align to TRBD2. CDR3 length: 14 amino acids. V lost 3 bases, J lost 5 bases, and 6 bases stayed unmatched. Germline CDR1 is GTSNPN and CDR2 is SVGIG (reference sequence). Full variable domain (missing parts from reference TRBV30 and TRBJ2-7): SQTIHQWPATLVQPVGSPLSLECTVEGTSNPNLYWYRQAAGRGLQLLFYSVGIGQISSEVPQNLSASRPQDRQFILSSKKLLLSDSGFYLCAWSAGLAVDEQYFGPGTRLTVT.